Given below is one T cell receptor (beta chain) in context. Germline lookup yields CDR1 MNHEY and CDR2 SMNVEV (reference sequence). The V end was cut by 1 base, the J end by 2 bases, with 14 bases between. The CDR3 has 16 amino acids. Assay used: immunoSEQ multiplex PCR; TCRdb lists only in-frame clones, some missing. Here the sample spans 150,000 to 200,000 clones, about 91% being singletons. The source of the sample is a study of control samples from healthy donors and cancer patients. Sequences were obtained from blood. The sequence came from a woman younger than 45 in good health. This chain connects TRBV27 to TRBJ2-5, with D perhaps assigned TRBD1 or TRBD2 (5 bases each). CDR3 sequence: CASSLLGRTQQETQYF. In DNA, the CDR3 is TGTGCCAGCAGTTTATTGGGACGGACCCAACAAGAGACCCAGTACTTC.